These T cell receptor beta chains were read from a single sample in a study of cytomegalovirus exposure and HLA in healthy donors. Measured with immunoSEQ multiplex PCR; TCRdb has only the in-frame clones, and not every one. The sample lists approximately 150,000 clones, 55% to 80% seen once, with roughly 4% in the top ten. The material sequenced was PBMCs. These TCRs come from a young woman in good health and CMV-seropositive. CDR3s include the opening cysteine and the closing phenylalanine or tryptophan. The D gene is left open where the match is weak. Only part of the rows carry a size: once, few, many, or a class if the clone is expanded.

cdr3_aa	cdr3_nt	clone_size	v_call	d_call	j_call
CASSPTRTNEQFF	TGTGCCAGCAGTCCAACTAGGACCAATGAGCAGTTCTTC	NA	TRBV28	NA	TRBJ2-1
CASSSGTGGFF	TGTGCCAGCAGCTCCGGGACAGGGGGTTTCTTC	NA	TRBV7-9	TRBD1	TRBJ2-1
CASSLPGGPSYEQYF	TGCGCCAGCAGCCTACCAGGGGGCCCCTCCTACGAGCAGTACTTC	NA	TRBV4-1	TRBD1	TRBJ2-7
CASSLDRGTSGYTF	TGTGCCAGCAGCTTGGACAGGGGGACCAGTGGCTACACCTTC	NA	TRBV5-4	TRBD1	TRBJ1-2
CAISVDPLDYNSPLHF	TGTGCCATCAGTGTTGATCCTCTAGACTATAATTCACCCCTCCACTTT	few	TRBV10-3	NA	TRBJ1-6
CASEIMGGKGYGYTF	TGTGCCAGCGAAATCATGGGGGGGAAGGGGTATGGCTACACCTTC	NA	TRBV7-2	NA	TRBJ1-2
CAWTLGGAGTITDTQYF	TGTGCCTGGACCCTGGGAGGGGCCGGTACGATAACAGATACGCAGTATTTT	NA	TRBV30	TRBD2	TRBJ2-3
CASSLARAGTDTQYF	TGTGCCAGCAGCTTAGCGCGGGCGGGCACAGATACGCAGTATTTT	few	TRBV7-2	NA	TRBJ2-3
CASSVGPWEETQYF	TGTGCCAGCAGTGTTGGGCCCTGGGAAGAGACCCAGTACTTC	NA	TRBV2	NA	TRBJ2-5
CASSLGHPNYGYTF	TGTGCCAGCAGTTTGGGGCATCCTAACTATGGCTACACCTTC	NA	TRBV28	NA	TRBJ1-2
CASSPRGTSGGARETQYF	TGCGCCAGCAGCCCTAGGGGGACTAGCGGGGGGGCGAGGGAGACCCAGTACTTC	NA	TRBV4-3	TRBD2	TRBJ2-5
CASSLSTSGRVDTQYF	TGTGCCAGCAGCCTCTCGACTAGCGGGAGGGTAGATACGCAGTATTTT	NA	TRBV11-1	TRBD2	TRBJ2-3
CASSRRLEETPYF	TGTGCCAGCTCACGGCGTCTAGAGGAGACGCCGTACTTC	NA	TRBV18	NA	TRBJ2-7
CAISASGIGVEQYF	TGTGCCATCAGTGCGAGCGGGATAGGGGTAGAGCAGTACTTC	few	TRBV10-3	TRBD2	TRBJ2-7
CASSFLAGWNEQFF	TGTGCCAGCAGCTTCCTAGCGGGCTGGAATGAGCAGTTCTTC	NA	TRBV7-9	TRBD2	TRBJ2-1
CAWSVYGTGGAVGVRSPHTDTQYF	TGTGCCTGGAGTGTATATGGTACAGGGGGCGCGGTAGGGGTCCGAAGCCCGCACACAGATACGCAGTATTTT	NA	TRBV30	TRBD1	TRBJ2-3
CASSFTAGLAEAFF	TGCGCCAGCAGCTTTACTGCAGGGCTGGCTGAAGCTTTCTTT	NA	TRBV5-1	NA	TRBJ1-1
CASSSRLRYQETQYF	TGTGCCAGCAGCTCCAGACTCCGGTACCAAGAGACCCAGTACTTC	once	TRBV7-2	NA	TRBJ2-5
CATSRGSYSGGAEQYF	TGTGCCACCAGCAGAGGGTCGTATAGCGGGGGGGCCGAGCAGTACTTC	NA	TRBV15	TRBD2	TRBJ2-7
CASSYPRGMNTEAFF	TGTGCCAGCAGTTACCCACGGGGAATGAACACTGAAGCTTTCTTT	few	TRBV6-5	NA	TRBJ1-1
CASSYAGDPNEKLFF	TGTGCCAGCAGTTACGCAGGGGATCCTAATGAAAAACTGTTTTTT	NA	TRBV6-5	NA	TRBJ1-4
CASSQPPGAGIETQYF	TGCGCCAGCAGCCAACCTCCTGGCGCGGGGATAGAGACCCAGTACTTC	once	TRBV4-1	NA	TRBJ2-5
CASSLGEAKNIQYF	TGCGCCAGCAGCTTGGGGGAGGCCAAAAACATTCAGTACTTC	NA	TRBV5-1	NA	TRBJ2-4